Listed here is a single T cell receptor beta chain. What it binds is unknown. Trimming stripped 2 bases from V and 0 bases from J, with 11 bases between. Germline CDR1 LNHNV, CDR2 YYDKDF (reference sequence). This CDR3 comprises 15 residues. This entry comes from a study of cytomegalovirus exposure and HLA in healthy donors. Findings and caveats of the study: Researchers had no immune exposure information except CMV serostatus available. A classifier reportedly called cytomegalovirus status with high sensitivity and specificity. Approximately 160 TCR beta chains were listed as cytomegalovirus-associated.

The PCR was carried out with 60 Vbeta primers and 13 Jbeta primers. Only in-frame clones appear in the TCRdb table, and some are missing; sequencing was by immunoSEQ multiplex PCR. The sample records around 170,000 clones, roughly 84% being singletons. The sample was PBMCs. The genes are TRBV15 and TRBJ2-7; D is possibly TRBD2 (6 bases). This TCR came from a boy aged 2-15 years in good health and CMV-seronegative. DNA of the CDR3: TGTGCCACCAGCAGATTAAGCGGGTTCTCCTACGAGCAGTACTTC. Translation: CATSRLSGFSYEQYF.